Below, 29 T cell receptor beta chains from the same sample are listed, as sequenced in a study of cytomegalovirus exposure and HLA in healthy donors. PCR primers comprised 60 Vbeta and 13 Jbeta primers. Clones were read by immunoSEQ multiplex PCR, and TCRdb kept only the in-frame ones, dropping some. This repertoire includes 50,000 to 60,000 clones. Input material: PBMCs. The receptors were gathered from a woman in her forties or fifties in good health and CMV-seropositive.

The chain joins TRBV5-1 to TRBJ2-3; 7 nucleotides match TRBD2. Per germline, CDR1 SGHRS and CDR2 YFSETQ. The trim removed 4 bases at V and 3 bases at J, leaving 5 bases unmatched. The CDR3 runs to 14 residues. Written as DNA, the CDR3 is TGCGCCAGCAGCACGCGGGGGAATACAGATACGCAGTATTTT. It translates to CASSTRGNTDTQYF.

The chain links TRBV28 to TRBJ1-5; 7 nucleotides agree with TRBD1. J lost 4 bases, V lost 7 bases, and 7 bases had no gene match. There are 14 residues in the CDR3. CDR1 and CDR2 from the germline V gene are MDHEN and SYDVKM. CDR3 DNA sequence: TGTGCCAGCACTAACAGGGGACCGAATCAGCCCCAGCATTTT. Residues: CASTNRGPNQPQHF.

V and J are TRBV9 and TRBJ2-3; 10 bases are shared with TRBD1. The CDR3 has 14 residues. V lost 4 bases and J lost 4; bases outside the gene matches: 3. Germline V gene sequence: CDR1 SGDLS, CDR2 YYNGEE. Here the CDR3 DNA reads TGTGCCAGCAGCCCGGGACAGGGGTCAGATACGCAGTATTTT. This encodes CASSPGQGSDTQYF. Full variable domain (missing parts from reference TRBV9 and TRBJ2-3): DSGVTQTPKHLITATGQRVTLRCSPRSGDLSVYWYQQSLDQGLQFLIQYYNGEERAKGNILERFSAQQFPDLHSELNLSSLELGDSALYFCASSPGQGSDTQYFGPGTRLTVL.

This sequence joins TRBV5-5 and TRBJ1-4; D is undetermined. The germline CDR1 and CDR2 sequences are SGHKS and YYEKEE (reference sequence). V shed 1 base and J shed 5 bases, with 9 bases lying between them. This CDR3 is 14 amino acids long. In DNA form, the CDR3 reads TGTGCCAGCAGCTTGCAGACGGGAAATGAAAAACTGTTTTTT. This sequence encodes CASSLQTGNEKLFF.

Here the CDR3 reads CASSDRGTAQETQYF. CDR3 coding DNA: TGTGCCAGCAGTGATAGGGGGACAGCACAAGAGACCCAGTACTTC. The V and J genes are TRBV2 and TRBJ2-5, with 7 bases that match TRBD1. With 3 bases clipped from V and 2 bases from J, the junction kept 6 bases outside the gene matches. Germline V gives CDR1 SNHLY, CDR2 FYNNEI. The CDR3 is 15 residues long.

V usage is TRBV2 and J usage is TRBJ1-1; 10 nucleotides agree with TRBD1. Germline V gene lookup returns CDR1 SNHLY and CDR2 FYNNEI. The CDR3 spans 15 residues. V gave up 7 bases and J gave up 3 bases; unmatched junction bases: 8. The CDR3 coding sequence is TGTGCCAGCAAGGGGGGACAGGGGATTGACACTGAAGCTTTCTTT. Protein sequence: CASKGGQGIDTEAFF.

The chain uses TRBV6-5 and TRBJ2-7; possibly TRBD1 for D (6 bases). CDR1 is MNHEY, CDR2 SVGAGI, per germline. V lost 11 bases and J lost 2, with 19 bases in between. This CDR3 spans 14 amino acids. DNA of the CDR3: TGTGCCGGACAACAGGGTCCTAGGACCTACGAGCAGTACTTC. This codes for CAGQQGPRTYEQYF.

The CDR3 is CASSRQGINYGYTF. The CDR3 coding sequence is TGTGCCAGTAGTAGGCAGGGAATTAACTATGGCTACACCTTC. The V and J genes are TRBV19 and TRBJ1-2; the D gene is possibly TRBD1 (5 bases). V was cut by 4 bases and J by 1 base, with 10 bases left in between. The length of the CDR3 is 14 residues. CDR1 and CDR2 (germline): LNHDA, SQIVND (reference sequence).

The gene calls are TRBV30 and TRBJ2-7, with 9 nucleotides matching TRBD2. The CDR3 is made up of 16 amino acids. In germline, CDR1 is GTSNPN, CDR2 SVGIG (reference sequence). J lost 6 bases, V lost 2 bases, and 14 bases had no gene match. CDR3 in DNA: TGTGCCTGGAGTAGGCTAGCGGGGCCGCGGTCGTTCGAGCAGTACTTC. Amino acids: CAWSRLAGPRSFEQYF.

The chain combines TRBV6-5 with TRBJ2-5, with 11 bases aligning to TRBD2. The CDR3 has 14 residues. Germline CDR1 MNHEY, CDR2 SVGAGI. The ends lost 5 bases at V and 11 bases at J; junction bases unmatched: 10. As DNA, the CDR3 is TGTGCCAGCAGTGAGCCTAGCGGGAGGTTGAGGCAGTACTTC. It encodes CASSEPSGRLRQYF.

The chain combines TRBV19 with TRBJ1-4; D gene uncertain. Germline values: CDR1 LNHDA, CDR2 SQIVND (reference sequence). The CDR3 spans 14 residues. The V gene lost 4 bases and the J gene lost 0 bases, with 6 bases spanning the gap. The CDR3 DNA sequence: TGTGCCAGTAGTAATTCCGCAACTAATGAAAAACTGTTTTTT. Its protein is CASSNSATNEKLFF.

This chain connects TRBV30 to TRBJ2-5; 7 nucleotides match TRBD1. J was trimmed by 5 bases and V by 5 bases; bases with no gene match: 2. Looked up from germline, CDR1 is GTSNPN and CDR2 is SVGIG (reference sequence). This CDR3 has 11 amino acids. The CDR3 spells CAWQGVETQYF. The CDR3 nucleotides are TGTGCCTGGCAGGGGGTGGAGACCCAGTACTTC.

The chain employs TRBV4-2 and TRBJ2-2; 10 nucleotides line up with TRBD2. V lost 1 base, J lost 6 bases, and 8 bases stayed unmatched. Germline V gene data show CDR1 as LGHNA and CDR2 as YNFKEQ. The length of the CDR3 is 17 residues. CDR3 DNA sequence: TGTGCCAGCAGCCAAGTCGTAGCTAGCGGGAGTTCCGGGGAGCTGTTTTTT. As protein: CASSQVVASGSSGELFF.

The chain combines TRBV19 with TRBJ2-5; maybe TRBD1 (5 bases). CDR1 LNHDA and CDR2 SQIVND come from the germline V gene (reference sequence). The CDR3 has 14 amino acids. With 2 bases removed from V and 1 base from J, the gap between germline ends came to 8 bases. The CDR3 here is CASSIWGGQETQYF. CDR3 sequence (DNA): TGTGCCAGTAGTATATGGGGCGGCCAAGAGACCCAGTACTTC.

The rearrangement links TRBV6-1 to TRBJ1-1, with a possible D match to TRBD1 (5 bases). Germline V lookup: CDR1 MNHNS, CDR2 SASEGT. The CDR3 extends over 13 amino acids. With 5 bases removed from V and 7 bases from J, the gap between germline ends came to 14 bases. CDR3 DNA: TGTGCCAGCAGTAACCAGGGAGGTAATGAAGCTTTCTTT. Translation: CASSNQGGNEAFF.

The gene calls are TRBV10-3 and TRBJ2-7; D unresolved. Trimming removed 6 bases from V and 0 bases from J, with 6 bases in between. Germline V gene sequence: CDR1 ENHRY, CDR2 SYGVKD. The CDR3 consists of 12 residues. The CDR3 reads CAISPSSYEQYF. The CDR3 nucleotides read TGTGCCATCAGCCCCAGCTCCTACGAGCAGTACTTC.

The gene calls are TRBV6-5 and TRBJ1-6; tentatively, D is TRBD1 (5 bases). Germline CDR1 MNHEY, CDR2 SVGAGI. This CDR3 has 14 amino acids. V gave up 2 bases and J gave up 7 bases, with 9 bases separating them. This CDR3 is CASSYTGNNSPLHF. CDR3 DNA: TGTGCCAGCAGTTACACAGGAAACAATTCACCCCTCCACTTT.

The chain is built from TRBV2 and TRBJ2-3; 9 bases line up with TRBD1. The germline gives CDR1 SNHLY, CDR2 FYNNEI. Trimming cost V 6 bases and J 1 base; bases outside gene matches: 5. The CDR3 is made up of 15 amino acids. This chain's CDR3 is CASRGQGLGTDTQYF. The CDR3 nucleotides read TGTGCCAGCAGGGGACAGGGCCTGGGCACAGATACGCAGTATTTT.

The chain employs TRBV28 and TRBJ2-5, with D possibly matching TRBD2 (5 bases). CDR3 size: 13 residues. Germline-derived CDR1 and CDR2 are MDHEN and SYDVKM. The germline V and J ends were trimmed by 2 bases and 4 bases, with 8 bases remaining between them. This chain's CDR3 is CASSLEGLETQYF. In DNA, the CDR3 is TGTGCCAGCAGTTTAGAGGGTTTAGAGACCCAGTACTTC.

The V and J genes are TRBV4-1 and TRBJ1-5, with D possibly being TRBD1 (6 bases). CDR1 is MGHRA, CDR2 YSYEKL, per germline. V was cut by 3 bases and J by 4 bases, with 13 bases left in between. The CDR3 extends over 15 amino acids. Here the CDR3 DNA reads TGCGCCAGCAGCCATCCCTGGGACAATAATCAGCCCCAGCATTTT. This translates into CASSHPWDNNQPQHF.

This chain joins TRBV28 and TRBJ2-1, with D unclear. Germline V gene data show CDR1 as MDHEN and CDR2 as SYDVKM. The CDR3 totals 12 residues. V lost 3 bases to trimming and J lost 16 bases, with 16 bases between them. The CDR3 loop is CASSLGHIRPFF. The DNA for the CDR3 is TGTGCCAGCAGTTTGGGCCACATCCGCCCCTTCTTC.

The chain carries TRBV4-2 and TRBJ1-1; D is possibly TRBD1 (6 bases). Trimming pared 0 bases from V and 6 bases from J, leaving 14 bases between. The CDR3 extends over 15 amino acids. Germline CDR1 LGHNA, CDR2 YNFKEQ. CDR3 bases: TGTGCCAGCAGCCAAGATCGGGGGGGCCAGGCTGAAGCTTTCTTT. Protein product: CASSQDRGGQAEAFF.

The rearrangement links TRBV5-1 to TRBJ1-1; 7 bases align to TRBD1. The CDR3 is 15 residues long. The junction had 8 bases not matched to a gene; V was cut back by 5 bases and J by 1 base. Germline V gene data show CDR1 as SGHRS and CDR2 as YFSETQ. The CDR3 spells CASRYGTARNTEAFF. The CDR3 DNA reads TGCGCCAGCAGATACGGGACAGCAAGGAACACTGAAGCTTTCTTT. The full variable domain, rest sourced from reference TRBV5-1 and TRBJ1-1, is KAGVTQTPRYLIKTRGQQVTLSCSPISGHRSVSWYQQTPGQGLQFLFEYFSETQRNKGNFPGRFSGRQFSNSRSEMNVSTLELGDSALYLCASRYGTARNTEAFFGQGTRLTVV.

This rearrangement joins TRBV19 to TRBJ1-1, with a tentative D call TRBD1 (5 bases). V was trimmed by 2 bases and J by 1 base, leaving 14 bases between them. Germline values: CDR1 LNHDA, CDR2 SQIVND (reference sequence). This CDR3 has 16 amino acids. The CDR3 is CASSIIGVSANTEAFF. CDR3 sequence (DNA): TGTGCCAGTAGTATAATAGGGGTGTCGGCGAACACTGAAGCTTTCTTT.

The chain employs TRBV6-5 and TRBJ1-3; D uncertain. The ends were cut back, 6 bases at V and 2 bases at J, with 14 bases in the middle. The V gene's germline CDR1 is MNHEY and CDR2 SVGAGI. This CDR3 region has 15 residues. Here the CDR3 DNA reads TGTGCCAGCAGCAACAACCCCGGGGCTGGAAACACCATATATTTT. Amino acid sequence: CASSNNPGAGNTIYF.

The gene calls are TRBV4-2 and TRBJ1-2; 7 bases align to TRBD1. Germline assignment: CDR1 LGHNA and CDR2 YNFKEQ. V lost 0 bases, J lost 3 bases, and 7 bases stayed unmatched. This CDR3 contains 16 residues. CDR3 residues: CASSQDLGQGDYGYTF. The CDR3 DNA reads TGTGCCAGCAGCCAAGATCTAGGTCAGGGGGACTATGGCTACACCTTC.

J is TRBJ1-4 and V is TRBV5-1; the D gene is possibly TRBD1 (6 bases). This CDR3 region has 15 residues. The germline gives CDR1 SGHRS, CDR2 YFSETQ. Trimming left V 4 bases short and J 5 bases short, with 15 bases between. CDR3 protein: CASSPNGQTNEKLFF. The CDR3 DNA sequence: TGCGCCAGCAGCCCCAACGGACAGACCAATGAAAAACTGTTTTTT.

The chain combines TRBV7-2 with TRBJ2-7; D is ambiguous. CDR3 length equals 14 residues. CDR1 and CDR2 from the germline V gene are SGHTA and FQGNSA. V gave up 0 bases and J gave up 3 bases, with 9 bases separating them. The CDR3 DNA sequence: TGTGCCAGCAGCTTAGCGGCCGCCGACTACGAGCAGTACTTC. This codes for CASSLAAADYEQYF.

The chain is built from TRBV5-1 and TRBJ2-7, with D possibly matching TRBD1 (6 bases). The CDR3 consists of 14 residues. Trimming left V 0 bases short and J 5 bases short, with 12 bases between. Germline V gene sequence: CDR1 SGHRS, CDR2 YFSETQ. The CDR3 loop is CASSLGQGFDEQYF. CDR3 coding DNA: TGCGCCAGCAGCTTGGGCCAGGGGTTCGACGAGCAGTACTTC.